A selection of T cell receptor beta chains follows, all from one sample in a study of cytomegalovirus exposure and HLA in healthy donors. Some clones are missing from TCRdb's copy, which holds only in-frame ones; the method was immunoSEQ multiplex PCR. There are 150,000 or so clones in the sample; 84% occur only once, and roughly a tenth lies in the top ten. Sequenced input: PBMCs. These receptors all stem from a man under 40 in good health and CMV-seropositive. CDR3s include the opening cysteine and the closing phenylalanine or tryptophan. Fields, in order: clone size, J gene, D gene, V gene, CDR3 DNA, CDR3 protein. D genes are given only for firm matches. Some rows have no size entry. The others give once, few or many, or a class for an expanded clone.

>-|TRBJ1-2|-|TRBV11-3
TGTGCCAGCAGTCACTCGACAGACTCGTATGGCTACACCTTC
CASSHSTDSYGYTF
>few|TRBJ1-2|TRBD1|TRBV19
TGTGCCAGTTTAGCCGGGACAGGGGGCGGCCCTAACTATGGCTACACCTTC
CASLAGTGGGPNYGYTF
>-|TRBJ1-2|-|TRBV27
TGTGCCAGCAGCACCAGGGGTCTTAACTATGGCTACACCTTC
CASSTRGLNYGYTF
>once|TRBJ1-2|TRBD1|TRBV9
TGTGCCAGCAGCGTAGAACCGACAGGGCTTGGCTACACCTTC
CASSVEPTGLGYTF
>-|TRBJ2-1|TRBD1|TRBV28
TGTGCCAGCAGTTTTAGTGCAGGGGGAGAGCAGTTCTTC
CASSFSAGGEQFF
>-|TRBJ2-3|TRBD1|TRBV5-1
TGCGCCAGCAACCTCGCGACAGGGGAGGCAGATACGCAGTATTTT
CASNLATGEADTQYF
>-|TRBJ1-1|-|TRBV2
TGTGCCAGCAGTGGGACTAACGGGGACACTGAAGCTTTCTTT
CASSGTNGDTEAFF
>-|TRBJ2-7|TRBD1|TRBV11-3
TGTGCCAGCAGCCGGACAGGTTACGAGCAGTACTTC
CASSRTGYEQYF
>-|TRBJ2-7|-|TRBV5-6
TGTGCCAGCAGCTTGGGTCTTCTGGGCAGGGACGAGCAGTACTTC
CASSLGLLGRDEQYF
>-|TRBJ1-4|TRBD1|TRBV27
TGTGCCAGCAGAAGACAGGGGACGGTGACTAATGAAAAACTGTTTTTT
CASRRQGTVTNEKLFF
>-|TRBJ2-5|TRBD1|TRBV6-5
TGTGCCAGCAGTGCGACAGGGGTGGTGGAGACCCAGTACTTC
CASSATGVVETQYF
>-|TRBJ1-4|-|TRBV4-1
TGCGCCAGCAGCCAAGTTGGGGCCGCTAATGAAAAACTGTTTTTT
CASSQVGAANEKLFF
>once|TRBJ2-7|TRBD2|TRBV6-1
TGTGCCAGCAGTGATAGCGGGAGGGCGACCTACGAGCAGTACTTC
CASSDSGRATYEQYF
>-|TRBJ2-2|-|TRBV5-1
TGCGCCAGCAGCTTGTCAGACGGGGAGCTGTTTTTT
CASSLSDGELFF
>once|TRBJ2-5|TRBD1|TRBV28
TGTGCCAGCAGCGCGAGGACAGGGGGCGTGGGTGAGACCCAGTACTTC
CASSARTGGVGETQYF